The 31 T cell receptor beta chains reported below all come from one sample, sequenced in a study of T cells in Graves' hyperthyroidism and ophthalmopathy. Researchers took RNA transcripts and amplified the TCR beta CDR3 regions from them. The HTBI set primed first-round TCR CDR3 RT-PCR. TCRdb reanalysed the multiplex PCR reads using MiXCR and keeps one entry per CDR3 protein. This sample has 450,000 to 600,000 distinct CDR3 sequences; just under 20% occur once, and the top ten carry 45% to 50%. Source material: blood. These receptors all come from a middle-aged man with Graves' ophthalmopathy.

V is TRBV9 and J is TRBJ2-3; 9 bases agree with TRBD1. The CDR3 spans 14 residues. With V trimmed by 3 bases and J by 5 bases, 4 bases remained unmatched. The V gene's germline CDR1 is SGDLS and CDR2 YYNGEE. The CDR3 DNA reads as TGTGCCAGCAGCGCCTCGGGACAGGGAGATACGCAGTATTTT. Translating it yields CASSASGQGDTQYF.

This sequence joins TRBV27 and TRBJ1-4; no reliable D call. Germline-derived CDR1 and CDR2 are MNHEY and SMNVEV (reference sequence). V lost 0 bases and J lost 3, with 5 bases in between. The CDR3 contains 14 residues. The CDR3 DNA is TGTGCCAGCAGTTTATCAACTGCTAATGAAAAACTGTTTTTT. It codes for CASSLSTANEKLFF.

This clonotype showed up many times. The CDR3 spells CASSLRTANSPLHF. CDR3 bases: TGTGCCAGCAGCCTCCGGACAGCTAATTCACCCCTCCACTTT. The chain couples TRBV3-1 to TRBJ1-6, with D maybe TRBD1 (6 bases). Looked up from germline, CDR1 is LGHDT and CDR2 is YNNKEL (reference sequence). V shed 4 bases and J shed 6 bases, with 10 bases lying between them. The CDR3 is 14 amino acids.

Turning to this clonotype: This CDR3 fails to terminate in the conserved phenylalanine or tryptophan, so it likely reflects a read error. This chain joins TRBV12-3 or TRBV12-4 and TRBJ2-2, with TRBD1 matching over 10 bases. The CDR3 is 16 amino acids. V lost 6 bases and J lost 7; bases outside the gene matches: 11. In DNA form, the CDR3 reads TGTGCCAGCAGGACGACAGGGGGCTTTTTCGGCGGGGAGCTGTTTCTT. This gives the protein CASRTTGGFFGGELFL.

This chain links TRBV5-1 with TRBJ2-2, with 10 positions matching TRBD1. This CDR3 region has 16 residues. The germline gives CDR1 SGHRS, CDR2 YFSETQ. Germline trimming cut 0 bases from V and 6 bases from J; bases unmatched to any gene: 5. CDR3 DNA: TGCGCCAGCAGCTTGGACCCGGGACAGGGGTCCGGGGAGCTGTTTTTT. Its protein is CASSLDPGQGSGELFF.

The sample holds many counts of this clonotype. V and J are TRBV6-6 and TRBJ2-7; D gene unclear. V lost 0 bases and J 4 bases, leaving 10 bases between the germline ends. The germline gives CDR1 MNHNY, CDR2 SVGAGI (reference sequence). The CDR3 consists of 14 residues. CDR3 nucleotides: TGTGCCAGCAGTTACTCAGAAGTTGGATACGAGCAGTACTTC. This sequence encodes CASSYSEVGYEQYF.

This clonotype was detected ten times or more. The CDR3 DNA sequence: TGTGCCAGCAGTGGGGTCCTAGCCAAAAACATTCAGTACTTC. Its translation: CASSGVLAKNIQYF. The rearrangement uses TRBV28 and TRBJ2-4, with no clear D. This CDR3 has 14 amino acids. Trimming removed 5 bases from V and 0 bases from J, with 8 bases in between. Germline lookup yields CDR1 MDHEN and CDR2 SYDVKM.

The CDR3 spells CASSTREYEQYF. The CDR3 DNA follows: TGTGCCAGCAGCACCCGGGAGTACGAGCAGTACTTC. The rearrangement joins TRBV5-6 to TRBJ2-7; D may be TRBD2 (6 bases). Germline CDR1 is SGHDT and CDR2 is YYEEEE. This CDR3 contains 12 residues. Trimming stripped 4 bases from V and 4 bases from J, with 9 bases between.

The sample holds a few counts of this clonotype. This chain uses TRBV20-1 with TRBJ2-1; TRBD2 agrees at 7 bases. CDR1 and CDR2 (germline): DFQATT, SNEGSKA (reference sequence). The CDR3 has 15 amino acids. V trimming: 0 bases; J trimming: 4 bases; junction bases outside the gene matches: 6. The CDR3 region has the DNA TGCAGTGCTAGAGAGGCGGGGGAGTCATACAATGAGCAGTTCTTC. It specifies CSAREAGESYNEQFF.

V usage is TRBV11-2 and J usage is TRBJ2-1; the match to TRBD2 covers 9 bases. After removal of 6 bases from V and 8 bases from J, the junction contained 11 bases not matched to a gene. The CDR3 runs 15 residues. CDR1 is SGHAT and CDR2 is FQNNGV in the germline V gene. The CDR3 is CASREISGRGHEQFF. The CDR3 nucleotides are TGTGCCAGCAGAGAAATTAGCGGGAGAGGGCATGAGCAGTTCTTC.

This chain uses TRBV9 with TRBJ1-3; D remains ambiguous. There are 15 residues in the CDR3. Per germline, CDR1 SGDLS and CDR2 YYNGEE. Trimming cost V 0 bases and J 8 bases, with 15 bases left between them. Here the CDR3 DNA reads TGTGCCAGCAGCGTAGCTGGCAGGTCGGCGGACACCATATATTTT. It encodes CASSVAGRSADTIYF.

This clonotype was found many times. V is TRBV7-2 and J is TRBJ2-7, with D perhaps matching TRBD1 or TRBD2 (5 bases each). Between the trimmed V and J ends, which lost 5 bases and 3 bases, there was a span of 14 bases. The CDR3 sequence is 14 residues long. The germline CDR1 and CDR2 sequences are SGHTA and FQGNSA. The CDR3 DNA follows: TGTGCCAGCAGCCCTAATTCGGGGCTCTACGAGCAGTACTTC. Its protein is CASSPNSGLYEQYF. The full variable domain, with the rest looked up from reference TRBV7-2 and TRBJ2-7, is GAGVSQSPSNKVTEKGKDVELRCDPISGHTALYWYRQSLGQGLEFLIYFQGNSAPDKSGLPSDRFSAERTGGSVSTLTIQRTQQEDSAVYLCASSPNSGLYEQYFGPGTRLTVT.

This clonotype was counted ten times or more. This sequence joins TRBV30 and TRBJ1-6, with TRBD1 identical over 9 bases. The germline V gene encodes CDR1 GTSNPN and CDR2 SVGIG (reference sequence). After removal of 4 bases from V and 7 bases from J, the junction contained 2 bases not matched to a gene. There are 13 residues in the CDR3. CDR3 in DNA: TGTGCCTGGAAGGACAGGGGCAATTCACCCCTCCACTTT. Translating it yields CAWKDRGNSPLHF.

The chain joins TRBV11-1 to TRBJ2-7; D gene ambiguous. CDR3 length: 14 amino acids. V gave up 1 base and J gave up 6 bases, with 13 bases separating them. Germline CDR1 reads SGHAT; CDR2 reads FQDESV (reference sequence). CDR3 in amino acids: CASSLEGPRSEQYF. As DNA, the CDR3 is TGTGCCAGCAGCTTAGAAGGCCCCAGATCCGAGCAGTACTTC.

This clonotype was seen only a few times. The chain links TRBV28 to TRBJ2-7; TRBD1 might be the D (5 bases). V lost 6 bases, J lost 6 bases, and 12 bases lay in between. The CDR3 sequence is 12 residues long. Per the germline V gene, CDR1 is MDHEN and CDR2 is SYDVKM. The CDR3 DNA is TGTGCCAGCAGCTTCCTGGGGCGCGAGCAGTACTTC. It yields the protein CASSFLGREQYF. The full variable domain, rest sourced from reference TRBV28 and TRBJ2-7, is DVKVTQSSRYLVKRTGEKVFLECVQDMDHENMFWYRQDPGLGLRLIYFSYDVKMKEKGDIPEGYSVSREKKERFSLILESASTNQTSMYLCASSFLGREQYFGPGTRLTVT.

This clonotype appeared many times. The chain links TRBV7-8 to TRBJ2-7; TRBD2 is a possible D gene (6 bases). V lost 4 bases to trimming and J lost 4 bases, with 11 bases between them. The germline V gene encodes CDR1 SGHVS and CDR2 FQNEAQ. The CDR3 sequence is 13 residues long. CDR3 nucleotide sequence: TGTGCCAGCAGCTCGGGACTGCCATACGAGCAGTACTTC. Translating it yields CASSSGLPYEQYF. The whole variable domain, filled in from reference TRBV7-8 and TRBJ2-7, reads GAGVSQSPRYKVAKRGQDVALRCDPISGHVSLFWYQQALGQGPEFLTYFQNEAQLDKSGLPSDRFFAERPEGSVSTLKIQRTQQEDSAVYLCASSSGLPYEQYFGPGTRLTVT.

V and J are TRBV5-1 and TRBJ2-3; TRBD2 aligns across 12 bases. Losses at the gene ends were 4 bases for V and 5 bases for J; bases not matched to a gene: 11. From germline, CDR1 is SGHRS and CDR2 YFSETQ. The CDR3 runs to 17 residues. This CDR3 is CASSPGLAGGPGDTQYF. CDR3 coding DNA: TGCGCCAGCAGCCCTGGCCTAGCGGGAGGGCCCGGAGATACGCAGTATTTT.

This clonotype was recorded at least ten times. V is TRBV12-3 or TRBV12-4 and J is TRBJ1-5, with unresolved D. The CDR3 length is 12 residues. V lost 8 bases and J 5 bases, leaving 10 bases between the germline ends. CDR3 bases: TGTGCCAGCCGGGGTGGAGATCAGCCCCAGCATTTT. Its protein is CASRGGDQPQHF.

This clonotype occurred a few times. V usage is TRBV20-1 and J usage is TRBJ2-7; tentatively, D is TRBD1 or TRBD2 (5 bases each). V was shortened by 4 bases and J by 0 bases, with 10 bases between the two germline ends. Germline assignment: CDR1 DFQATT and CDR2 SNEGSKA (reference sequence). This CDR3 is 13 amino acids long. CDR3 amino acids: CSATRDVSYEQYF. The CDR3 DNA sequence: TGCAGTGCTACCCGGGACGTCTCCTACGAGCAGTACTTC.

In its sample, this clonotype was seen many times. This chain joins TRBV2 and TRBJ1-2, with TRBD1 identical over 8 bases. The CDR3 is 14 amino acids. V shed 7 bases and J 4 bases; nucleotides not matched to a gene: 8. Germline values: CDR1 SNHLY, CDR2 FYNNEI. DNA of the CDR3: TGTGCCAGCATTTTGACAGGGGATGTCTATGGCTACACCTTC. Protein: CASILTGDVYGYTF.

The rearrangement uses TRBV6-1 and TRBJ1-1, with TRBD1 matching 7 bases. The CDR3 totals 13 residues. Looked up from germline, CDR1 is MNHNS and CDR2 is SASEGT. J gave up 5 bases and V 6 bases, and 6 bases lay outside the gene matches. CDR3 protein: CASRPDRVTEAFF. The CDR3 coding sequence is TGTGCCAGCAGGCCCGACAGGGTGACTGAAGCTTTCTTT.

J is TRBJ2-5 and V is TRBV29-1, with D perhaps matching TRBD1 or TRBD2 (5 bases each). This CDR3 has 8 residues. Germline CDR1 SQVTM, CDR2 ANQGSEA. The CDR3 DNA sequence: TGCTACCCTGGGGGCCAGTACTTC. This translates into CYPGGQYF.

This clonotype appeared a few times. The chain employs TRBV5-1 and TRBJ1-6; TRBD1 matches 9 bases. In germline, CDR1 is SGHRS, CDR2 YFSETQ. V lost 0 bases to trimming and J lost 9 bases; unmatched junction nucleotides: 7. The CDR3 spans 16 residues. Here the CDR3 DNA reads TGCGCCAGCAGCTTGGAAGGGACAGGGAGAGGTTCACCCCTCCACTTT. It specifies CASSLEGTGRGSPLHF.

The chain links TRBV19 to TRBJ2-5; TRBD2 might be the D (5 bases). The CDR3 is made up of 15 amino acids. Germline-derived CDR1 and CDR2 are LNHDA and SQIVND (reference sequence). Trimming removed 3 bases at V and 1 base at J, with 12 bases between. The CDR3 DNA is TGTGCCAGTAGTATGAGAGCGGTTTTCCAAGAGACCCAGTACTTC. Translation gives CASSMRAVFQETQYF.

This clonotype was observed many times. The CDR3 region is CASSQYGQGNTEAFF. The CDR3 nucleotides read TGTGCCAGCAGCCAGTACGGACAGGGGAACACTGAAGCTTTCTTT. The chain links TRBV3-1 to TRBJ1-1, with 8 positions matching TRBD1. Trimming at V came to 3 bases and at J to 1 base, leaving 4 bases not matched to a gene. The CDR3 is 15 residues long. Germline assignment: CDR1 LGHDT and CDR2 YNNKEL (reference sequence). Variable domain in full (rest from reference TRBV3-1 and TRBJ1-1): DTAVSQTPKYLVTQMGNDKSIKCEQNLGHDTMYWYKQDSKKFLKIMFSYNNKELIINETVPNRFSPKSPDKAHLNLHINSLELGDSAVYFCASSQYGQGNTEAFFGQGTRLTVV.

This clonotype has only a few counts. The chain's CDR3 is CASSQGNRDANEQFF. CDR3 nucleotides: TGCGCCAGCAGCCAAGGGAACAGGGATGCCAATGAGCAGTTCTTC. The chain links TRBV4-3 to TRBJ2-1; a possible D gene is TRBD1 (6 bases). The CDR3 has 15 amino acids. Germline-derived CDR1 and CDR2 are LGHNA and YSLEER. Trimming cost V 1 base and J 6 bases, with 13 bases left between them.

This clonotype came up a few times. The rearrangement links TRBV12-3 or TRBV12-4 to TRBJ1-3; D perhaps matches TRBD1 (5 bases). V lost 3 bases to trimming and J lost 0 bases, with 9 bases between them. The CDR3 runs to 15 residues. The CDR3 DNA reads as TGTGCCAGCAGTTTCGGGGGTCCCTCTGGAAACACCATATATTTT. It encodes CASSFGGPSGNTIYF.

This clonotype was detected ten times or more. J is TRBJ2-7 and V is TRBV28; 11 bases line up with TRBD2. The J segment lost 0 bases and the V segment lost 2 bases, leaving 6 bases of the junction unmatched. There are 17 residues in the CDR3. Germline V lookup: CDR1 MDHEN, CDR2 SYDVKM. The CDR3 region is CASSLGIAGGNSYEQYF. CDR3 bases: TGTGCCAGCAGTTTAGGGATAGCGGGAGGGAACTCCTACGAGCAGTACTTC.

The V and J genes are TRBV20-1 and TRBJ1-1; possibly TRBD1 for D (5 bases). V was pared by 0 bases and J by 0 bases, with 17 bases between. Germline V gives CDR1 DFQATT, CDR2 SNEGSKA (reference sequence). There are 17 residues in the CDR3. CDR3 DNA sequence: TGCAGTGCTAGAGATCCGGGACGGCTGACTATGAACACTGAAGCTTTCTTT. Its translation is CSARDPGRLTMNTEAFF.

This clonotype was found a few times. The chain uses TRBV7-9 and TRBJ2-2, with 7 bases that match TRBD1. The trim removed 3 bases at V and 3 bases at J, leaving 13 bases unmatched. Germline loops: CDR1 SEHNR, CDR2 FQNEAQ (reference sequence). This CDR3 comprises 18 residues. The DNA for the CDR3 is TGTGCCAGCAGCTTCCCCCGACAGGGAGCTTATCACACCGGGGAGCTGTTTTTT. This sequence encodes CASSFPRQGAYHTGELFF.

This clonotype was seen repeatedly, ten times or more. V is TRBV7-9 and J is TRBJ1-4; D is possibly TRBD1 (6 bases). The germline V gene encodes CDR1 SEHNR and CDR2 FQNEAQ (reference sequence). The CDR3 spans 15 residues. V was pared by 4 bases and J by 5 bases, with 14 bases between. DNA of the CDR3: TGTGCCAGCAGCTCTCCAGGGGTCCAGAATGAAAAACTGTTTTTT. Protein product: CASSSPGVQNEKLFF.